This T cell receptor (beta chain) is from a study of T cells in Graves' hyperthyroidism and ophthalmopathy. The study, taken as a whole, reports: Median prediction lead before ophthalmopathy onset was about 6.5 months with the model.

The CDR3 has 15 amino acids. V lost 5 bases, J lost 0 bases, and 8 bases lay in between. Germline V gives CDR1 LNHDA, CDR2 SQIVND (reference sequence). RNA transcripts provided the source from which TCR beta CDR3 regions were amplified. The study used the HTBI primer set for a first-round RT-PCR of the TCR CDR3. TCRdb called the multiplex PCR reads again in MiXCR, with one record for every CDR3 protein. The data show hundreds of thousands of distinct CDR3 sequences, roughly 13% seen once. On this clonotype itself: Its antigen is still unknown.

The rearrangement uses TRBV19 and TRBJ2-6; D is unresolved. Sequencing input: blood. The origin of this receptor is a woman under 40 with Graves' hyperthyroidism that later progressed to Graves' ophthalmopathy. CDR3 sequence: CASSFTASGANVLTF. The CDR3 coding sequence is TGTGCCAGTAGTTTCACAGCCTCTGGGGCCAACGTCCTGACTTTC.